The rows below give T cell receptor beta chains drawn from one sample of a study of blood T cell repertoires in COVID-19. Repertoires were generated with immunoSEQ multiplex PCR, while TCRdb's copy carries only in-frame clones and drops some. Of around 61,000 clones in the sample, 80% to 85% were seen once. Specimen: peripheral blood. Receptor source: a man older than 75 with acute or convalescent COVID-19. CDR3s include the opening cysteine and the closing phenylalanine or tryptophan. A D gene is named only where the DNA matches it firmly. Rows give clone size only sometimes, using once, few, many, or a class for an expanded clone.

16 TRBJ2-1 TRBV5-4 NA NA CASSLAAGRTYNEQFF TGTGCCAGCAGCTTGGCCGCAGGGCGGACCTACAATGAGCAGTTCTTC
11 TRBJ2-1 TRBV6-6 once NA CASSPRDEQFF TGTGCCAGCAGCCCTAGAGATGAGCAGTTCTTC
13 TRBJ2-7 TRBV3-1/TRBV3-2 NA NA CASSHLVSGEQYF TGTGCCAGCAGCCATCTAGTCAGCGGCGAGCAGTACTTC
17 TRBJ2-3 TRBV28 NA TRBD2 CASSLELLAGGVDTQYF TGTGCCAGCAGTTTGGAGTTACTAGCGGGGGGTGTAGATACGCAGTATTTT
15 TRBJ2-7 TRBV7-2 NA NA CASFQGGGLGYEQYF TGTGCCAGCTTCCAAGGTGGGGGCCTGGGCTACGAGCAGTACTTC
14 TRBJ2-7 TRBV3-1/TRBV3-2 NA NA CASAGQIKSYEQYF TGTGCCAGCGCGGGACAGATTAAATCCTACGAGCAGTACTTC
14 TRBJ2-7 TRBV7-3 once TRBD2 CASSLGGRLYEQYF TGTGCCAGCAGCTTAGGCGGGAGACTTTACGAGCAGTACTTC
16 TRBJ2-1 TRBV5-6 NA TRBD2 CASSKITSGWANEQFF TGTGCCAGCAGCAAAATAACTAGCGGTTGGGCCAATGAGCAGTTCTTC
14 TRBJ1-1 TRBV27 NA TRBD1 CASSFRGAGTEAFF TGTGCCAGCAGTTTCAGGGGGGCCGGGACTGAAGCTTTCTTT
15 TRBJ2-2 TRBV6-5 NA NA CASSYSTGTTGELFF TGTGCCAGCAGTTACTCCACAGGGACCACCGGGGAGCTGTTTTTT
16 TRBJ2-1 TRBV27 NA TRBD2 CASSLPPRGRVDEQFF TGTGCCAGCAGTTTACCCCCCCGGGGGAGGGTCGATGAGCAGTTCTTC
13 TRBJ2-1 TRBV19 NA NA CASRPHTGYEQFF TGTGCCAGTAGACCCCATACAGGGTATGAGCAGTTCTTC
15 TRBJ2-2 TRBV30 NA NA CAWRHGGGAAGELFF TGTGCCTGGAGACACGGAGGGGGGGCCGCCGGGGAGCTGTTTTTT
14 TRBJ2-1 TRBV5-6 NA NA CASSLDSALSEQFF TGTGCCAGCAGCCTTGACTCGGCTCTGAGTGAGCAGTTCTTC
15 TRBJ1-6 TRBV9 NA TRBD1 CASSPGTGRNSPLHF TGTGCCAGCAGCCCTGGGACAGGGAGGAATTCACCCCTCCACTTT
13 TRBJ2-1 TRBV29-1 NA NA CSAGSSFWDEQFF TGCAGCGCCGGGAGTTCTTTTTGGGATGAGCAGTTCTTC
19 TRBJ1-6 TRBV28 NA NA CASSSILSALSGDNSPLHF TGTGCCAGCAGTTCAATACTATCGGCCCTCTCGGGGGATAATTCACCCCTCCACTTT
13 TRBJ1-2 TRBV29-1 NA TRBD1 CSGGQQGQGGYTF TGCAGCGGCGGACAACAGGGACAGGGTGGCTACACCTTC
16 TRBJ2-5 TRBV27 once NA CASSLTGTWHQETQYF TGTGCCAGCAGTCTAACCGGGACATGGCACCAAGAGACCCAGTACTTC
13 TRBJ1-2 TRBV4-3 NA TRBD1 CASSQMTGLGYTF TGCGCCAGCAGCCAAATGACAGGGTTAGGCTACACCTTC
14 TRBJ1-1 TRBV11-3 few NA CASSTGRMSTEAFF TGTGCCAGCAGCACCGGTCGCATGAGCACTGAAGCTTTCTTT
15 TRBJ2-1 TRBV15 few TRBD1 CATSTRAGQGAEQFF TGTGCCACCAGCACTAGGGCGGGACAGGGGGCCGAGCAGTTCTTC
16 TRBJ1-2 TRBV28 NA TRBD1 CASSPLLRTGKSRYTF TGTGCCAGCAGTCCTCTCTTGCGGACAGGGAAGTCTCGCTACACCTTC
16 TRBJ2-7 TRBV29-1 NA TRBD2 CSVEGVQRGASYEQYF TGCAGCGTTGAAGGCGTTCAGCGGGGGGCCTCCTACGAGCAGTACTTC
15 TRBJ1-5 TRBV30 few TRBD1 CAWSVAGQGNQPQHF TGTGCCTGGAGTGTTGCCGGACAGGGCAATCAGCCCCAGCATTTT
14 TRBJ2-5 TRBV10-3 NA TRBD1 CAITSGQNQETQYF TGTGCCATCACCTCGGGACAGAACCAAGAGACCCAGTACTTC
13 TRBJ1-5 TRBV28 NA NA CASRPNKNQPQHF TGTGCCAGTCGCCCCAACAAAAATCAGCCCCAGCATTTT
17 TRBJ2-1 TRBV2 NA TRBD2 CASSEGGIAGSYNEQFF TGTGCCAGCAGTGAGGGGGGGATAGCGGGTTCCTACAATGAGCAGTTCTTC